This TCR beta chain was recorded in a study of persistence of HIV-infected CD4 T cells. Study-level results: TCR oligoclonality correlated with proviral oligoclonality in the same sorted populations.

This CDR3 spans 15 amino acids. V lost 1 base to trimming and J lost 7 bases, with 14 bases between them. Germline V lookup: CDR1 LGHNA, CDR2 YNFKEQ. An overlapping HIV-1 Gag peptide pool stimulated these cells at roughly 1 ug/peptide/mL. CD40L/CD69 double-negative CD45RO-high memory CD4+ T cells were collected. The libraries were made with immunoSEQ version 4 in survey mode. The repertoire was sequenced with immunoSEQ multiplex PCR; TCRdb's copy has only in-frame clones and lacks some. There are about 36,000 clones in the sample; 75% to 90% occur only once, and around 0.97% lies in the top ten. A note on this clone: Its specificity is not known.

The TCR comes from an adult with HIV. The donor label of this sample is uncertain. The chain is built from TRBV4-2 and TRBJ2-1, with D perhaps matching TRBD1 or TRBD2 (6 bases each). Sequenced here: cultured CD4+ T cells from PBMCs, sampled from a patient who received antiretroviral therapy. The CDR3 region has the DNA TGTGCCAGCAGCCAAGTCGGGCAGGGGAGGAATGAGCAGTTCTTC. This sequence encodes CASSQVGQGRNEQFF.